The sequence of this T cell receptor beta chain was determined in a study of blood T cell repertoires in COVID-19. Trimming took 4 bases from V and 4 from J; bases not matched to a gene: 7. The CDR3 totals 16 residues. Germline loops: CDR1 MNHEY, CDR2 SMNVEV (reference sequence). TCRdb's copy holds only in-frame clones and misses some; the assay was immunoSEQ multiplex PCR. The repertoire consists of roughly 200,000 clones, with more than 85% occurring once and the leading ten covering around 2.7%. This TCR came from a man in his forties with active or convalescent COVID-19. This chain links TRBV27 with TRBJ2-1; 10 bases fit TRBD1. Input material: peripheral blood. The DNA of the CDR3 is TGTGCCAGCAGTTCCACGGGACAGGGGTTATACAATGAGCAGTTCTTC. Protein sequence: CASSSTGQGLYNEQFF.